A single sample is the source of the 9 T cell receptor beta chains below, sequenced in a study of T-cell memory formation after mild COVID-19. TCRdb itself ran the 5' RACE reads through MiXCR, one entry per CDR3 protein. The sample yields 350,000 to 400,000 distinct CDR3 sequences, around 14% seen once. Sequenced sample: PBMCs or a T cell subset sorted from them (not recorded which). The receptors come from a man between 18 and 35 years old who had mild COVID-19 (a few samples of this study predate the infection). Cell type and time point are not known.

J is TRBJ1-1 and V is TRBV28; D remains unclear. CDR3 size: 12 residues. The germline gives CDR1 MDHEN, CDR2 SYDVKM. The V gene lost 1 base and the J gene lost 12 bases, with 12 bases spanning the gap. CDR3 nucleotides: TGTGCCAGCAGTTTATCCGGGGTTGATACTTTCTTT. Translation: CASSLSGVDTFF. The complete variable domain, with remaining parts taken from reference TRBV28 and TRBJ1-1, reads DVKVTQSSRYLVKRTGEKVFLECVQDMDHENMFWYRQDPGLGLRLIYFSYDVKMKEKGDIPEGYSVSREKKERFSLILESASTNQTSMYLCASSLSGVDTFFGQGTRLTVV.

The chain links TRBV10-2 to TRBJ2-3; D unresolved. CDR3 length equals 13 residues. Trimming cost V 1 base and J 2 bases, with 4 bases left between them. CDR1 and CDR2 from the germline V gene are WSHSY and SAAADI. This CDR3 is CASSEYHTDTQYF. In DNA form, the CDR3 reads TGCGCCAGCAGTGAGTACCACACAGATACGCAGTATTTT.

This clonotype was seen repeatedly, ten times or more. The junction shows a germline mismatch at one end, possibly a read error. The gene calls are TRBV18 and TRBJ1-4, with 8 bases that match TRBD1. The length of the CDR3 is 16 residues. The germline CDR1 and CDR2 sequences are KGHSH and LQKENI. In DNA, the CDR3 is TGTGCCAGCTCGCCAGCCCGGGACAGGTTTAATGGAAAACTGTTTTTT. Protein product: CASSPARDRFNGKLFF.

This clonotype was picked up a small number of times. The rearrangement uses TRBV4-1 and TRBJ2-5; tentatively, D is TRBD2 (5 bases). CDR1 is MGHRA and CDR2 is YSYEKL in the germline V gene. V shed 6 bases and J shed 4 bases, with 18 bases lying between them. CDR3 length equals 15 residues. The CDR3 protein is CASRNPGFDAETQYF. CDR3 sequence (DNA): TGCGCCAGCAGGAACCCGGGATTTGATGCAGAGACCCAGTACTTC.

This clonotype was seen at least ten times. The chain links TRBV6-2 or TRBV6-3 to TRBJ1-6; D is possibly TRBD1 (5 bases). This CDR3 is built from 14 residues. The germline gives CDR1 MNHEY, CDR2 SVGEGT. Trimming left V 2 bases short and J 6 bases short, with 8 bases between. CDR3 residues: CASSYLTANSPLHF. The CDR3 bases are TGTGCCAGCAGTTACCTGACAGCTAATTCACCCCTCCACTTT.

The rearrangement links TRBV5-1 to TRBJ1-3, with TRBD1 as a possible D gene (5 bases). From germline, CDR1 is SGHRS and CDR2 YFSETQ. This CDR3 contains 19 residues. The V gene lost 3 bases and the J gene lost 0 bases, with 22 bases spanning the gap. In nucleotides, the CDR3 is TGCGCCAGCAGCTCGGACTACCGACAGATACCAGTCTCTGGAAACACCATATATTTT. It codes for CASSSDYRQIPVSGNTIYF.

A few counts support this clonotype. V and J are TRBV18 and TRBJ1-2; tentatively, D is TRBD1 (5 bases). The CDR3 runs 15 residues. Germline CDR1 is KGHSH and CDR2 is LQKENI. V was trimmed by 6 bases and J by 3 bases, leaving 17 bases between them. CDR3 sequence reads: CASSLSRGQDYGYTF. CDR3 sequence (DNA): TGTGCCAGCTCCCTTAGTCGGGGCCAGGACTATGGCTACACCTTC.

This clonotype was observed a handful of times. The chain joins TRBV27 to TRBJ2-5, with TRBD1 as a possible D gene (5 bases). The germline V gene has CDR1 MNHEY and CDR2 SMNVEV (reference sequence). Trimming took off 3 bases at V and 2 bases at J, with 10 bases between the two ends. This CDR3 contains 14 residues. Here the CDR3 reads CASSFVGQQETQYF. CDR3 coding DNA: TGTGCCAGCAGTTTTGTGGGGCAACAAGAGACCCAGTACTTC.

The chain has TRBV24-1 and TRBJ2-5; the match to TRBD2 covers 10 bases. This CDR3 has 16 amino acids. Per germline, CDR1 KGHDR and CDR2 SFDVKD. V gave up 4 bases and J gave up 2 bases; unmatched junction bases: 6. The CDR3 loop reads CATSDPGLAEQETQYF. The DNA for the CDR3 is TGTGCCACCAGTGACCCTGGACTAGCGGAACAAGAGACCCAGTACTTC.